Listed below are T cell receptor beta chains from one sample, sequenced in a study of beta chain features in type 1 diabetes. Data came from immunoSEQ multiplex PCR; TCRdb stores just in-frame clones and leaves some out. The sample shows over 90,000 clones, under 30% of them seen only once. Material: central memory CD4+ T cells from blood. All receptors come from a woman between 18 and 29 years old with type 1 diabetes. Both conserved end residues are part of each CDR3. The D gene is left open where the match is weak. Clone size, where shown, is once, few, many, or a class for clones that have expanded.

CDR3,DNA,D,size,J,V
CASSSGGSDEQYF,TGTGCCAGCAGTTCGGGGGGCTCTGACGAGCAGTACTTC,NA,NA,TRBJ2-7,TRBV28
CASSYTDRGEAFF,TGTGCCAGCAGTTACACTGACAGGGGGGAAGCTTTCTTT,TRBD1,NA,TRBJ1-1,TRBV6-5
CAWSKGTSGRGETQYF,TGTGCCTGGTCGAAAGGGACTAGCGGGAGAGGAGAGACCCAGTACTTC,TRBD2,few,TRBJ2-5,TRBV30
CASSYGTSYTEAFF,TGTGCCAGCAGTTACGGGACTTCGTACACTGAAGCTTTCTTT,NA,few,TRBJ1-1,TRBV6-5
CASSHAVTGSYEQYF,TGTGCCAGCAGCCATGCTGTGACAGGTTCCTACGAGCAGTACTTC,NA,few,TRBJ2-7,TRBV4-2
CASNPGQGAYEQYF,TGTGCCAGCAACCCGGGACAGGGGGCCTACGAGCAGTACTTC,TRBD1,NA,TRBJ2-7,TRBV2
CASSPSPGSYNEQFF,TGTGCCAGCAGCCCTAGCCCTGGCTCCTACAATGAGCAGTTCTTC,NA,few,TRBJ2-1,TRBV11-2
CASSLAPRTSGSIGEQFF,TGTGCCAGCAGCTTAGCCCCCCGGACTAGCGGGAGTATCGGTGAGCAGTTCTTC,TRBD2,NA,TRBJ2-1,TRBV7-6
CASKLAGVGTQYF,TGCGCCAGCAAGCTAGCGGGAGTGGGTACGCAGTATTTT,TRBD2,NA,TRBJ2-3,TRBV5-1
CASKRATGVNTEAFF,TGTGCCAGCAAAAGGGCTACAGGGGTGAACACTGAAGCTTTCTTT,TRBD1,few,TRBJ1-1,TRBV2
CASSFGGGPQETQYF,TGCGCCAGCAGCTTCGGGGGAGGGCCCCAAGAGACCCAGTACTTC,TRBD2,few,TRBJ2-5,TRBV5-1
CASSYSTRQGNTEAFF,TGTGCCAGCAGTTATTCCACACGACAGGGTAACACTGAAGCTTTCTTT,TRBD1,NA,TRBJ1-1,TRBV6-5
CASSATSGGHNEQFF,TGCGCCAGCAGCGCGACTAGCGGGGGGCACAATGAGCAGTTCTTC,TRBD2,NA,TRBJ2-1,TRBV5-1
CSVEAVSDTQYF,TGCAGCGTTGAGGCCGTCTCAGATACGCAGTATTTT,NA,few,TRBJ2-3,TRBV29-1
CASSPSGSGTYNEQFF,TGTGCCAGCAGCCCCAGCGGGAGTGGCACCTACAATGAGCAGTTCTTC,TRBD2,NA,TRBJ2-1,TRBV11-3